The 3 T cell receptor beta chains in this list originate from one sample, sequenced in a study of STAT3 mutations in large granular lymphocyte leukemia (dated by TCRdb to between 2018 and 2021). Antigen specificity for these receptors is unknown. Results and caveats for the whole study, not just this receptor: Every T-LGLL patient showed at least one immunodominant TCRbeta clonotype, and about half showed multiple immunodominant subclonotypes.

The receptor library was made with the immunoSEQ multiplex PCR assay. Drawn from immuneACCESS, this table holds only the in-frame rearrangements with V and J called that TCRdb kept. Clones are partly lost; checked studies trace under half to an unresolved V gene and leave the rest unexplained. For this sample the table gives about 2,400 clones, of which less than 60% were detected only once. The ten largest clones take up 81% of the sample. The sample taken for sequencing was peripheral blood mononuclear cells. These receptors were collected from a man aged 60 to 75 with T-cell large granular lymphocyte leukemia. Some clones in this sample may be carry-over from other donors' samples. The age is the age at diagnosis.

This rearrangement joins TRBV6-6 to TRBJ2-7; 8 bases align to TRBD2. The CDR3 is made up of 13 amino acids. CDR1 is MNHNY, CDR2 SVGAGI, per germline (reference sequence). V lost 6 bases and J lost 6; bases outside the gene matches: 7. Here the CDR3 reads CASRGSGGIEQYV. The CDR3 nucleotides read TGTGCCAGCAGGGGGTCGGGAGGGATCGAGCAGTACGTC.

The rearrangement joins TRBV30 to TRBJ1-3; the D is unclear. The V end lost 4 bases, the J end lost 6 bases, and 13 bases lay between the germline ends. The CDR3 is 13 amino acids. Germline V gene data show CDR1 as GTSNPN and CDR2 as SVGIG (reference sequence). CDR3 sequence reads: CAWIQEGANTIYF. For the CDR3, the DNA is TGTGCCTGGATTCAGGAGGGAGCAAACACCATATATTTT. Using reference TRBV30 and TRBJ1-3 for the parts outside the CDR3, the full variable domain is SQTIHQWPATLVQPVGSPLSLECTVEGTSNPNLYWYRQAAGRGLQLLFYSVGIGQISSEVPQNLSASRPQDRQFILSSKKLLLSDSGFYLCAWIQEGANTIYFGEGSWLTVV.

The chain employs TRBV29-1 and TRBJ1-2; tentative D call: TRBD1 (5 bases). Per germline, CDR1 SQVTM and CDR2 ANQGSEA. The CDR3 covers 11 residues. V shed 7 bases and J shed 7 bases, with 13 bases lying between them. The CDR3 coding sequence is TGCAGCGATGGGGACCGGAGTGGCTACACCTTC. Translating gives CSDGDRSGYTF.